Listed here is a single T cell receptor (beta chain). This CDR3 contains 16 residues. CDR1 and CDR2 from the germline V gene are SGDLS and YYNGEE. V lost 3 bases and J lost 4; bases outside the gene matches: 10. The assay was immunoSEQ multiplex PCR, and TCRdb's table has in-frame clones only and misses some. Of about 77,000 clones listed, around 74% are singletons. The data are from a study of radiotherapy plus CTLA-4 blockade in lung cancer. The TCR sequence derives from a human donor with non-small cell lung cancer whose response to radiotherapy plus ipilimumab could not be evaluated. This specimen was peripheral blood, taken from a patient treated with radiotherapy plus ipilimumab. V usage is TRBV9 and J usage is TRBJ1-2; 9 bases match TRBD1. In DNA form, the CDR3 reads TGTGCCAGCAGCGCCCCCGGGACAGGGTCTATCTATGGCTACACCTTC. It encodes CASSAPGTGSIYGYTF. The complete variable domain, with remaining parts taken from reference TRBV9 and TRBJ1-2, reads DSGVTQTPKHLITATGQRVTLRCSPRSGDLSVYWYQQSLDQGLQFLIQYYNGEERAKGNILERFSAQQFPDLHSELNLSSLELGDSALYFCASSAPGTGSIYGYTFGSGTRLTVV.